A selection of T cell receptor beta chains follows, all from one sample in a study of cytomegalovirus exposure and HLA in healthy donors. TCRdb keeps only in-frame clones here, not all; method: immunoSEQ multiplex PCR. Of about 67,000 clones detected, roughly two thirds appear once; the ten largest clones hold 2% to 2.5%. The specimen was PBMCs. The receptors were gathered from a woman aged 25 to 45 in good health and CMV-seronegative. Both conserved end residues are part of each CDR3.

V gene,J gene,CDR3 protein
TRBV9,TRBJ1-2,CASTIGGRDYGYTF
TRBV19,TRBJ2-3,CASSPEGHKAQYF
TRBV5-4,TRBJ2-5,CASSLEGTSVETQYF
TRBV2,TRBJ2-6,CASSEPAGGSHGANVLTF
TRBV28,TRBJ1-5,CASSQPGQGAWGSNQPQHF
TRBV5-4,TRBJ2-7,CASSLGSGDEQYF
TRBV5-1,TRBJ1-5,CASRGEANQPQHF
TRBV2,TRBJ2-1,CASSGDRGNYNEQFF
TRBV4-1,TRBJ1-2,CASSYREDYGYTF
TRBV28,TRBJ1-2,CASSAPGQVDSYGYTF
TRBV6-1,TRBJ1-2,CASMARGAVQGYTF
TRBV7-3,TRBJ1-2,CASSPTDRVFNFYTF
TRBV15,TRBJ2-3,CATSRDKGTDTQYF
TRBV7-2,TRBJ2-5,CASSLYSGGAETQYF
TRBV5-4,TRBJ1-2,CASSLGTGVLGYTF
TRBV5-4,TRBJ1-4,CASSLAPQTGTNEKLFF
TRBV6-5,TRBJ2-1,CASSSSSGALFF
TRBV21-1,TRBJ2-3,CASSKAPTGRTDTQYF
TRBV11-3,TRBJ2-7,CASSPPRRFGYEQYF
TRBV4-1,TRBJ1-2,CASSQEGGGGYGYTF
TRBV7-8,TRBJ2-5,CASSSLGGTGETQYF
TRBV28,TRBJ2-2,CASSLVGSGSGELFF
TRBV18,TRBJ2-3,CASSHQTTGEGTDTQYF
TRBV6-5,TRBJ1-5,CASRRDRGGGQPQHF
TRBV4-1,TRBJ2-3,CASSRRTSRGDTQYF
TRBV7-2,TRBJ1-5,CASSLVGRGNQPQHF
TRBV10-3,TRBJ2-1,CAISEIGSRGGEQFF
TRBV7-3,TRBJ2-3,CASVQGGSTDTQYF
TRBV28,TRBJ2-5,CASSLTTGGELETQYF
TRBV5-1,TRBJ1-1,CASSLRQGVNTEAFF
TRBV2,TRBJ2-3,CASSERASGYVGDTQYF
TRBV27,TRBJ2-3,CASSLVGTGGTDTQYF
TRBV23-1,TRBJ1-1,CASSPSWEGSYTEAFF
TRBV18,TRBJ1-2,CASSPTGLANYGYTF
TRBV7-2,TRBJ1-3,CASSVTGSSGNTIYF
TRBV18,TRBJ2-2,CASSPGTGLAGELFF
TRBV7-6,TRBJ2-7,CASSELAGGEEQYF
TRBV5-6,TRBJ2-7,CASSQGGDEQYF
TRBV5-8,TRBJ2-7,CASSLVGDEQYF
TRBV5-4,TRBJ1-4,CASSPNVREKLFF